These 14 T cell receptor beta chains were all obtained from the same sample, sequenced in a study of CD8+ T cells in alopecia areata. RNA, once extracted, was reverse transcribed into cDNA for use as the sequencing template. The protocol was immunoSEQ multiplex PCR, while the TCRdb copy is restricted to in-frame clones and leaves out a portion. This table holds about 120,000 clones, roughly two fifths found once. The sequenced sample was CD4+ T cells sorted from blood. These receptors all stem from a human donor with alopecia areata.

This sequence joins TRBV29-1 and TRBJ2-1; 7 bases are shared with TRBD2. Germline V CDR1 and CDR2: SQVTM, ANQGSEA. CDR3 length equals 17 residues. Unmatched junction bases numbered 14, after V lost 6 bases and J lost 0 bases. CDR3 sequence (DNA): TGCAGCGTGCTGGGACTACTCAAGAGGACCTCCTACAATGAGCAGTTCTTC. It encodes CSVLGLLKRTSYNEQFF.

The chain has TRBV2 and TRBJ2-5; D is ambiguous. Germline loops: CDR1 SNHLY, CDR2 FYNNEI. The CDR3 extends over 13 amino acids. Deletions cut 4 bases from V and 3 bases from J, with 9 bases between. The CDR3 here is CASSGWIEETQYF. For the CDR3, the DNA is TGTGCCAGCAGTGGATGGATAGAAGAGACCCAGTACTTC.

CDR3 amino acids: CASGGAGERTYEQYF. DNA for the CDR3: TGTGCCAGCGGAGGGGCGGGAGAGCGCACCTACGAGCAGTACTTC. The chain uses TRBV27 and TRBJ2-7; 7 bases fit TRBD2. After removal of 8 bases from V and 2 bases from J, the junction contained 12 bases not matched to a gene. The CDR3 length is 15 residues. The germline CDR1 and CDR2 sequences are MNHEY and SMNVEV (reference sequence).

The chain is built from TRBV27 and TRBJ1-1, with D tentatively TRBD1 (6 bases). V lost 2 bases and J 10 bases, leaving 14 bases between the germline ends. This CDR3 has 13 amino acids. Germline V gene sequence: CDR1 MNHEY, CDR2 SMNVEV (reference sequence). CDR3 loop: CASSLTEQGIAFF. The CDR3 DNA reads TGTGCCAGCAGTTTAACGGAACAGGGCATAGCTTTCTTT.

The chain is built from TRBV25-1 and TRBJ2-3; no reliable D call. The germline gives CDR1 MGHDK, CDR2 SYGVNS. The CDR3 is 11 amino acids. V lost 1 base and J lost 7, with 3 bases in between. The CDR3 sequence: CASSELNTQYF. The CDR3 nucleotides are TGTGCCAGCAGTGAATTAAATACGCAGTATTTT.

The table lists this clone with a few counts. This rearrangement joins TRBV28 to TRBJ1-1; tentative D call: TRBD1 (5 bases). There are 16 residues in the CDR3. The V end lost 7 bases, the J end lost 4 bases, and 22 bases lay between the germline ends. The germline gives CDR1 MDHEN, CDR2 SYDVKM. The CDR3 spells CASKSLVMGQGTEAFF. CDR3 coding DNA: TGTGCCAGCAAATCACTCGTGATGGGTCAGGGCACTGAAGCTTTCTTT.

The table lists this clone with a few counts. The V gene is TRBV2, the J gene TRBJ2-1; 7 bases are a match to TRBD2. The CDR3 extends over 15 amino acids. Per the germline V gene, CDR1 is SNHLY and CDR2 is FYNNEI. Trimming at V came to 3 bases and at J to 7 bases, leaving 9 bases not matched to a gene. The CDR3 spells CASSDHGRPPNEQFF. The CDR3 nucleotides are TGTGCCAGCAGTGATCACGGGAGGCCCCCTAATGAGCAGTTCTTC.

This sequence joins TRBV7-3 and TRBJ2-5; D not resolved. The CDR3 is 13 amino acids. The germline V gene has CDR1 SGHTA and CDR2 FQGTGA. V was clipped by 2 bases and J by 1 base, with 5 bases between them. In DNA, the CDR3 is TGTGCCAGCAGCTTACCGGGCCAAGAGACCCAGTACTTC. Translating it yields CASSLPGQETQYF.

This clone was counted only a few times. The chain combines TRBV29-1 with TRBJ2-7; D is undetermined. V was trimmed by 5 bases and J by 0 bases, leaving 14 bases between them. The CDR3 has 14 amino acids. Per germline, CDR1 SQVTM and CDR2 ANQGSEA. The CDR3 region is CSVTAGYDSYEQYF. The CDR3, as DNA: TGCAGCGTTACCGCCGGATACGACTCCTACGAGCAGTACTTC.

This clone has just a few counts. The chain couples TRBV7-3 to TRBJ1-2; D is undetermined. The CDR3 totals 13 residues. Per the germline V gene, CDR1 is SGHTA and CDR2 is FQGTGA. Trimming left V 1 base short and J 6 bases short, with 9 bases between. The CDR3 region has the DNA TGTGCCAGCAGCTTAAATGGGGTTGATGGCTACACCTTC. It is translated as CASSLNGVDGYTF.

This clone was found a few times. The chain has TRBV7-2 and TRBJ2-2; no definite D call. Trimming took 7 bases from V and 6 from J, leaving 9 bases between them. The CDR3 covers 12 residues. CDR1 and CDR2 (germline): SGHTA, FQGNSA. The CDR3 loop reads CASKDIPGELFF. In DNA form, the CDR3 reads TGTGCCAGCAAAGATATCCCCGGGGAGCTGTTTTTT.

This rearrangement joins TRBV5-1 to TRBJ2-3; D is possibly TRBD1 (6 bases). Between the trimmed V and J ends, which lost 3 bases and 4 bases, there was a span of 15 bases. The CDR3 is 15 amino acids. CDR1 is SGHRS and CDR2 is YFSETQ in the germline V gene. The CDR3 loop reads CASSYQGIRADTQYF. CDR3 bases: TGCGCCAGCAGCTATCAGGGGATAAGGGCAGATACGCAGTATTTT.

The sample holds a few counts of this clone. V usage is TRBV29-1 and J usage is TRBJ1-5; D is unclear. Germline CDR1 is SQVTM and CDR2 is ANQGSEA. The length of the CDR3 is 13 residues. With 5 bases removed from V and 0 bases from J, the gap between germline ends came to 8 bases. The CDR3 here is CSVRQDSNQPQHF. In nucleotides, the CDR3 is TGCAGCGTTAGGCAGGATAGCAATCAGCCCCAGCATTTT.

The rearrangement links TRBV19 to TRBJ2-7, with 9 positions matching TRBD1. After removal of 5 bases from V and 0 bases from J, the junction contained 8 bases not matched to a gene. Germline CDR1 and CDR2: LNHDA and SQIVND (reference sequence). The CDR3 totals 16 residues. The CDR3 is CASSGHGQGISYEQYF. The CDR3 DNA sequence: TGTGCCAGTAGTGGCCACGGACAGGGGATCTCCTACGAGCAGTACTTC.